These T cell receptor beta chains were read from a single sample in a study of human T cells and chemical hapten exposure. TCRdb used MiXCR to reprocess the RACE reads, holding one entry per CDR3 protein. The sample consists of fewer than 500,000 distinct CDR3 sequences, 4% to 5.5% of them appearing once. The sample consisted of whole blood, taken in connection with sensitization to the hapten diphenylcyclopropenone (DPC). These receptors came from a woman between 50 and 59 years old with alopecia areata. Some clones in this sample may be carry-over from other donors' samples. Each CDR3 is given with its conserved first and last residue. The D gene is left open where the match is weak. The size entry is marked missing in some rows and otherwise reads once, few, many or a size class.

j_call d_call v_call clone_size cdr3_length cdr3_aa cdr3_nt
TRBJ1-1 NA TRBV5-6 NA 12 CASSSMDTEAFF TGTGCCAGCAGCTCAATGGACACTGAAGCTTTCTTT
TRBJ2-7 TRBD1 TRBV29-1 few 12 CSGRTGLYEQYF TGCAGCGGACGGACAGGACTCTACGAGCAGTACTTC
TRBJ2-1 TRBD1 TRBV6-1 NA 13 CASSEFTGGEQFF TGTGCCAGCAGTGAATTTACAGGGGGTGAGCAGTTCTTC
TRBJ1-1 NA TRBV12-5 many 13 CASGSGVNTEAFF TGTGCTAGTGGTTCGGGGGTGAACACTGAAGCTTTCTTT
TRBJ2-2 NA TRBV28 once 13 CASSLYFTGELFF TGTGCCAGCAGTTTATACTTCACCGGGGAGCTGTTTTTT
TRBJ2-3 NA TRBV12-3/TRBV12-4 NA 15 CASSSQGRATDTQYF TGTGCCAGCAGTTCCCAAGGCAGGGCCACAGATACGCAGTATTTT
TRBJ2-1 TRBD1 TRBV2 many 15 CASTLGQGNKNEQFF TGTGCCAGCACTTTGGGACAGGGTAATAAAAATGAGCAGTTCTTC
TRBJ2-1 TRBD2 TRBV29-1 many 14 CSATGPAGAVEQFF TGCAGCGCCACGGGGCCAGCGGGAGCAGTTGAGCAGTTCTTC
TRBJ1-1 NA TRBV20-1 many 13 CSASGFGQTEAFF TGCAGTGCTAGTGGGTTTGGACAGACTGAAGCTTTCTTT
TRBJ1-2 NA TRBV28 many 14 CASSLGGVRDGYTF TGTGCCAGCAGTTTAGGAGGGGTTCGGGATGGCTACACCTTC
TRBJ2-7 NA TRBV11-3 NA 13 CASSLDRGGEQYF TGTGCCAGCAGCTTAGATCGAGGGGGCGAGCAGTACTTC
TRBJ1-5 NA TRBV7-2 many 15 CASSLVDGPNQPQHF TGTGCCAGCAGCTTAGTCGACGGACCAAATCAGCCCCAGCATTTT
TRBJ2-7 NA TRBV5-4 few 14 CASSTDRTSYEQYF TGTGCCAGCAGTACAGACAGGACCTCCTACGAGCAGTACTTC